This TCR beta chain was sequenced for a study of shared clonotypes between healthy human individuals (dated by TCRdb to the early 2020s). For the study in its entirety: The cohort included a few men and a couple of women between 18 and 49 years of age. Each donor's leukapheresis produced roughly between roughly 0.94 and 9.5 billion PBMCs. To increase sequencing depth and limit assay-specific biases, TCR repertoire library preparation and sequencing were carried out by different laboratories using diverse techniques. Per donor, three plates each were used for CD4 naive and CD4 memory, two for CD8 naive, and one for CD8 memory. Blood TCR repertoires of roughly five healthy adults were deeply sequenced to estimate repertoire size and the extent of clonotype sharing between individuals.

Using the deep immunoSEQ assay, multiplex PCR amplified TCR CDR3 regions from genomic DNA. For each cell subset, the extracted genomic DNA was distributed evenly across all wells of several immunoSEQ 96-well plates, and each plate served as one replicate. For sorted subsets, each replicate PCR was loaded with approximately 200 ng genomic DNA, equivalent to 25,000 to 30,000 T cell genomes. Purified libraries were quantified with a Qubit 3.0 fluorometer, sized on a Bioanalyzer 2100, and re-quantified with the KAPA Library Quantification kit. A separate single-read 150-cycle Illumina NextSeq 550 flow cell was used to sequence each immunoSEQ 96-well plate. As for the original processing: Because the immunoSEQ output included only junctional sequences and no quality scores, the filtering could not be the same as the filtering used for full-length reads. To assign V/J genes and CDR3, sequences were annotated against IMGT germline references using PyIR, a Python wrapper for IgBLAST v1.9. Reads with weak V/J assignments (E-value above 1e-6), missing CDR3, stop codons, out-of-frame junctions, or ambiguous translated residues were removed. A V3J clonotype was defined by an identical inferred V gene, J gene, and CDR3 amino acid sequence. To compute the percentage overlap between repertoires, the number of shared unique clonotypes was divided by the size of the smaller repertoire. RTK rarefaction, the Chao1 estimator, and Recon v2.1 estimates of unobserved clonotypes were used to assess repertoire richness. Generation probabilities for all TCRbeta clonotypes obtained by the gDNA method from a handful of donors were computed using OLGA. Sourced from immuneACCESS, this table was stored by TCRdb with only in-frame sequences that have V and J called. A share of the clones is absent; for the studies checked, an unresolved V gene accounts for under half, and the remainder has no known explanation. V, J and clone size are taken as reported in that table, and D and trimming were inferred from the DNA itself. The sample profile shows 1.5 million to 2.5 million clones; 85% to 95% of them were found once. Together, the top ten hold around 1% of the sample.

CD8 naive samples were CD45RO-negative cells positively selected for CCR7, giving a CD45RA+CCR7+ population that excluded TemRA cells. The donors were healthy, HIV-negative adults who had no recently reported acute infections or vaccinations. All donors were Caucasian adults living in Nashville, Tennessee, USA. Blood was collected by leukapheresis, and PBMCs were isolated by Ficoll-Histopaque density gradient centrifugation and then cryopreserved in liquid nitrogen vapor phase. Analytical flow cytometry was used to check the purity and quantity of each magnetically sorted T cell population. From each sorted fraction, genomic DNA was isolated and quantified by UV absorbance on a Nanodrop 2000c. What the study reported, not specific to this receptor: The genetic and exposure-history diversity represented was limited by the small number of donors. About 5% of naive CD4, 3.5% of naive CD8, around 2.3% of memory CD4, and around 0.42% of memory CD8 clonotypes were shared across several donors. Incomplete sequencing was indicated by rarefaction of sorted-subset datasets, despite the large sequencing depth. Sampling was restricted to blood, and TCR repertoires in tissue are likely to differ from TCR repertoires in blood. Pairwise subsampling indicated that sequencing depth was expected to affect the degree of clonotype sharing among donors. Larger estimated clonotype richness was generally found for naive subsets than for memory subsets. Clonotypes shared by all four sorted-subset donors showed higher generation probabilities than non-shared clonotypes.

V drops 0 bases and J drops 6 bases, leaving 8 bases in between. CDR3 length: 13 amino acids, cysteine to phenylalanine. Of the read, only the CDR3 DNA is kept; its 39 bases are in frame from base 1. The germline V gene sets CDR1 to MNHEY and CDR2 to SVGAGI. This clone was recorded only once. No cognate antigen has been identified for it. No much larger clone is present one base from it, and per-base qualities are unavailable. The source material was naive CD8+ T cells sorted from blood. The cell subset or site tag for this specimen amounts to: CD45RA+CCR7+. The V and J genes are TRBV6-5 and TRBJ1-2, with the D segment identity uncertain. This clonotype was obtained from a man younger than 35 in good health. The CDR3: CASSYSITDGYTF. Here is the DNA: TGTGCCAGCAGTTACTCGATAACAGATGGCTACACCTTC.